This T cell receptor (beta chain) was recorded in a study of blood T cell repertoires in COVID-19 (dated by TCRdb to about 2020). A note on the overall study: Samples covering the acute and convalescent phases of COVID-19 were provided by collaborators in the United States, Italy and Spain. The material from the prospective study consisted of cDNA or gDNA derived from T cells, B-cell-depleted T cells, or PBMCs. The dataset comprised deeply sampled blood TCRbeta repertoires from subjects exposed to, actively infected with, or recovered from COVID-19. The repertoires were released in a freely available public database intended as a resource for research on the immune response to SARS-CoV-2. Samples were obtained from the ongoing ImmuneRACE study (first 160 participants) and from 1,254 subjects provided by 6 global collaborators. Nearly every sample came with metadata listing a de-identified subject ID, COVID-19 status, age in years and sex. HLA class I and class II types, where available, came from metadata supplied by the sample provider rather than from assay-based typing.

In Seattle, one collaborating source enrolled patients while the infection was active and tracked those patients longitudinally over the course of disease. The collaborating institutions used their own protocols to collect whole blood in K2EDTA tubes. For TCRbeta analysis, collaborators shipped samples in one of three forms: frozen whole blood, isolated PBMCs, or DNA extracted from either of those sample types. The CDR3 numbers 13 residues from cysteine through phenylalanine. Here the CDR3 DNA is all that survives: 39 bases in frame from base 1. CDR1 and CDR2 are read off the germline V gene (reference sequence) as LGHDT and YNNKEL. From V the trimming removes 6 bases and from J it removes 4 bases, while the gene matches leave 5 bases of the junction unaccounted for. TCRbeta CDR3 regions were amplified from genomic DNA using the immunoSEQ Assay, a bias-controlled multiplex PCR. The paper's processing steps were these. The number of nucleated cells in each sample was estimated by amplification of reference gene primers within the assay. Sequence reads were collapsed and filtered to measure the absolute abundance of every unique TCRbeta CDR3 rearrangement. For each sample, productive Simpson clonality was calculated as the square root of Simpson's diversity index across productive rearrangements. TCRdb mirrors the immuneACCESS table, restricted to in-frame sequences. Some clones are absent from its copies; in checked studies, under half trace to an unresolved V gene, and the reason for the others is unknown. The V and J calls and the clone size are those of that table, but D and trimming were determined from the DNA. The sample profile shows some 60,000 clones; about 80% of them were found once. The ten largest clones add up to roughly a tenth of the sample.

Notes on this clone: No antigen is known for it. The input lacks base qualities; no much larger clone sits a single base away.

The study at large found these results: How much clinical and demographic metadata was included differed by source and by participant, and the metadata was provided uncurated.

Sample: peripheral blood. The receptor chain draws on TRBV3-1 (or the pseudogene TRBV3-2) and TRBJ1-1, and TRBD1 matches 7 of the central bases. The source of this sequence is a man between 45 and 60 years old with COVID-19, enrolled during active disease. The sequence in DNA is TGTGCCAGCAGTGACAGGGTGGGCACTGAAGCTTTCTTT. Its translation is CASSDRVGTEAFF.